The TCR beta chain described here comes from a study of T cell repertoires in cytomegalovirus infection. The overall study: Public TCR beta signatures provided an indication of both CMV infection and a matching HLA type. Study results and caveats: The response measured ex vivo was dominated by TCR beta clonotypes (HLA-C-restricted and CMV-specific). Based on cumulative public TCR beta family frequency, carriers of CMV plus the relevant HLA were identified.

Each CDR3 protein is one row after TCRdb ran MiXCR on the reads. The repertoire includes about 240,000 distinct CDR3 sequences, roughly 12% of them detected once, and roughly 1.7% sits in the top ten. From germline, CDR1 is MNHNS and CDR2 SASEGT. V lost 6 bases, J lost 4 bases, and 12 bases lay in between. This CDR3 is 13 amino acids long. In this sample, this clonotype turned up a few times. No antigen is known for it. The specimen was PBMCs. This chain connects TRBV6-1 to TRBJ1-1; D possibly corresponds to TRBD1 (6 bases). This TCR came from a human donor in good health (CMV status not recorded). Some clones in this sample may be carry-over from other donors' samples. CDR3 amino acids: CASRNRVGTEAFF. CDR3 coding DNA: TGTGCCAGCAGAAACAGGGTAGGCACTGAAGCTTTCTTT.